This T cell receptor (beta chain) came from a study of somatic mutations in cytotoxic T cells in rheumatoid arthritis. Whole-study results and caveats: Within 8 of 65 patients, the single biggest CD8+ clone made up more than 20% of CD8+ cells.

As processed by the authors: Matches were rare between published virus-specific TCRB sequences and patient CD8+ clones exceeding 1%. Here immunoSEQ multiplex PCR was the method, and the copy in TCRdb shows in-frame clones only, minus some. V and J calls and clone size are those listed in that table; D and trimming were worked out from the DNA. The sample shows under 20,000 clones, over 60% of them seen only once. Both CD4+ and CD8+ cells were separated through positive magnetic bead selection, and their purity was verified using flow cytometry. About this clone: Its antigen is currently unknown.

CDR1 is GTSNPN, CDR2 SVGIG, per germline (reference sequence). The CDR3 is 15 residues long. With 3 bases removed from V and 1 base from J, the gap between germline ends came to 15 bases. This clonotype originated in an adult with rheumatoid arthritis. What was sequenced was CD8+ T cells sorted from blood. The chain links TRBV30 to TRBJ1-1; tentative D call: TRBD1 (5 bases). The CDR3 bases are TGTGCCTGGAGATCCCGGGAGGGGCCGAACACTGAAGCTTTCTTT. Translated, it gives CAWRSREGPNTEAFF.